The clone carrying this T cell receptor (beta chain) has only one observation. The antigen is unknown. After extraction with the RNeasy kit, 0.5 to 1 ug of the RNA was reverse transcribed using random hexamers. Using its own MiXCR run on the immunoSEQ multiplex PCR reads, TCRdb lists one record per CDR3 protein. The table has around 280,000 distinct CDR3 sequences, 92% seen once. This record comes from a study of CD8 T cells in Susac syndrome. Study observations and caveats: Only a relatively small number of individuals were included in the TCR sequencing and HLA analysis.

TCR beta from blood CD8+ and CD4+ T cells was sequenced. Negative isolation yielded the CD8+ and CD4+ T cells, while FACS enriched the TEMRA cells. Trimming removed 4 bases at V and 8 bases at J, with 8 bases between. The length of the CDR3 is 12 residues. Germline V CDR1 and CDR2: SNHLY, FYNNEI. The chain uses TRBV2 and TRBJ1-4, with D perhaps matching TRBD1 (5 bases). The specimen sequenced was CD4+ T cells from PBMCs. The clonotype originates from a human donor with multiple sclerosis. The CDR3 region is CASSVWGEKLFF. In DNA form, the CDR3 reads TGTGCCAGCAGTGTATGGGGGGAAAAACTGTTTTTT. Filled out from reference TRBV2 and TRBJ1-4, the complete variable domain reads EPEVTQTPSHQVTQMGQEVILRCVPISNHLYFYWYRQILGQKVEFLVSFYNNEISEKSEIFDDQFSVERPDGSNFTLKIRSTKLEDSAMYFCASSVWGEKLFFGSGTQLSVL.